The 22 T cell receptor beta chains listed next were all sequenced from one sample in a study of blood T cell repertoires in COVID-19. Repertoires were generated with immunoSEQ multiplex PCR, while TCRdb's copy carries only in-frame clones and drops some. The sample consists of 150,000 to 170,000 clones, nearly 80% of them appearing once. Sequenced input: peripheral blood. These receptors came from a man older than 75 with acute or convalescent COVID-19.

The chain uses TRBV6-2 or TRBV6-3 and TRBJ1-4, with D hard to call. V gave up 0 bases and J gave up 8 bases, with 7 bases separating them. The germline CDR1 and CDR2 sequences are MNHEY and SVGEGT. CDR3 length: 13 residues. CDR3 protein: CASSYSLEEKLFF. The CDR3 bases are TGTGCCAGCAGTTACTCGCTGGAGGAAAAACTGTTTTTT.

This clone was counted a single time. In DNA form, the CDR3 reads TGTGCCAGTAGTAAGACCCGACAGGGGGCCAGGGTCAATGAGCAGTTCTTC. Its translation is CASSKTRQGARVNEQFF. The chain employs TRBV19 and TRBJ2-1, with TRBD1 matching 10 bases. The germline gives CDR1 LNHDA, CDR2 SQIVND (reference sequence). This CDR3 has 17 amino acids. Trimming at V came to 4 bases and at J to 6 bases, leaving 12 bases not matched to a gene.

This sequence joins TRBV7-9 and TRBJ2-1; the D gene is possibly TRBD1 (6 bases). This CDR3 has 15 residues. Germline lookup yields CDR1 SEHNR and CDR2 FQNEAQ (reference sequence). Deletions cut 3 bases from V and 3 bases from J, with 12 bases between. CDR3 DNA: TGTGCCAGCAGCTTGCTGGGGGCGAACTACAATGAGCAGTTCTTC. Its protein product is CASSLLGANYNEQFF.

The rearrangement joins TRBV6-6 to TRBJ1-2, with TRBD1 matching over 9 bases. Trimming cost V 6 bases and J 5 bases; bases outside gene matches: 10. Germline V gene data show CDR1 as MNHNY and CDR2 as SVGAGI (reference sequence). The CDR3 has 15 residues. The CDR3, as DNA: TGTGCCAGCAGCGCTACAGGGGGCAAATATTATGGCTACACCTTC. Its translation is CASSATGGKYYGYTF.

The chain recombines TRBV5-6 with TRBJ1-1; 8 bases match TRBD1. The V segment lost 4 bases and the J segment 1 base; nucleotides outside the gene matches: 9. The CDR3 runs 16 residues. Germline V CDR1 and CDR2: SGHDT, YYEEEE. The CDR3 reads CASSGTQGAPNTEAFF. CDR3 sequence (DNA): TGTGCCAGCAGCGGAACCCAGGGGGCGCCGAACACTGAAGCTTTCTTT.

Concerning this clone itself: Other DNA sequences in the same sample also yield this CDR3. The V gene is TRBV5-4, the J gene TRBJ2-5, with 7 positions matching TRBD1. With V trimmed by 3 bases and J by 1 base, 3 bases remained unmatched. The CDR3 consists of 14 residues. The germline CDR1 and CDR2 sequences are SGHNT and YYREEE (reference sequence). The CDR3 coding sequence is TGTGCCAGCAGCTCTGGGACAGTCCAAGAGACCCAGTACTTC. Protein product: CASSSGTVQETQYF.

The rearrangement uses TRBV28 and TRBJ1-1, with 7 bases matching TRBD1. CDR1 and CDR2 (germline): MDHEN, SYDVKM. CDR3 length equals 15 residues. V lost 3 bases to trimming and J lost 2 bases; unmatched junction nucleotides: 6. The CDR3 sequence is CASSFPGQRNTEAFF. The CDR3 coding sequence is TGTGCCAGCAGTTTCCCGGGACAGCGTAACACTGAAGCTTTCTTT.

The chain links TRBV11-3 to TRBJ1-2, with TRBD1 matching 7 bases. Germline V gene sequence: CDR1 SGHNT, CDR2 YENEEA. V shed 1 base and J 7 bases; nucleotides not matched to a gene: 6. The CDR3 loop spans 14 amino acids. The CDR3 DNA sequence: TGTGCCAGCAGCTTAGGATTCGAGGGGGCTGGCTACACCTTC. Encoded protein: CASSLGFEGAGYTF.

The DNA for the CDR3 is TGTGCCAGCAGCCCCATCCCTAGCGGGGGGGTCGCAGATACGCAGTATTTT. It translates to CASSPIPSGGVADTQYF. The V gene is TRBV11-2, the J gene TRBJ2-3; 12 bases line up with TRBD2. This CDR3 spans 17 amino acids. The germline gives CDR1 SGHAT, CDR2 FQNNGV. Losses at the gene ends were 5 bases for V and 4 bases for J; bases not matched to a gene: 10.

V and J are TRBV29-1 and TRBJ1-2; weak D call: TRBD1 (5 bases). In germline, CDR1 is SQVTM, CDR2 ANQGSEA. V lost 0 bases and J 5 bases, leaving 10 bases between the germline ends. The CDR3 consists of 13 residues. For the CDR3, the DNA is TGCAGCGTTGAAGAGTTGGCAGGGTATGGCTACACCTTC. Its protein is CSVEELAGYGYTF. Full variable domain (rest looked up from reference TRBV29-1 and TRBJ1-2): SAVISQKPSRDICQRGTSLTIQCQVDSQVTMMFWYRQQPGQSLTLIATANQGSEATYESGFVIDKFPISRPNLTFSTLTVSNMSPEDSSIYLCSVEELAGYGYTFGSGTRLTVV.

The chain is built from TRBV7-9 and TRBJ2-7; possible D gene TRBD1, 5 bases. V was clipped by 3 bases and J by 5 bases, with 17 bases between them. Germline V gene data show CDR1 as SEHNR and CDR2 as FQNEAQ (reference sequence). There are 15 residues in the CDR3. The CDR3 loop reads CASSLSGAPQDEQYF. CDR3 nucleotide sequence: TGTGCCAGCAGCTTGAGTGGGGCACCTCAGGACGAGCAGTACTTC. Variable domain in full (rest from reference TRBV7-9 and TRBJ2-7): DTGVSQNPRHKITKRGQNVTFRCDPISEHNRLYWYRQTLGQGPEFLTYFQNEAQLEKSRLLSDRFSAERPKGSFSTLEIQRTEQGDSAMYLCASSLSGAPQDEQYFGPGTRLTVT.

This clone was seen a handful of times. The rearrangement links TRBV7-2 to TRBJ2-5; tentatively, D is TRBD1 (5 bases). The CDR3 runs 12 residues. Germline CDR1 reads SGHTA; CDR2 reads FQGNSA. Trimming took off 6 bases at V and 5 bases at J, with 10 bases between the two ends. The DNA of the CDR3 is TGTGCCAGCAGTCGGACAACCGAGACCCAGTACTTC. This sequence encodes CASSRTTETQYF.

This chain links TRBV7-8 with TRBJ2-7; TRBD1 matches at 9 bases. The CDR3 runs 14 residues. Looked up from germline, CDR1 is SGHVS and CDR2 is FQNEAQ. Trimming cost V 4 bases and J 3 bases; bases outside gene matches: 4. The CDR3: CASSSLDRGYEQYF. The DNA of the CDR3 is TGTGCCAGCAGCTCGCTGGACAGGGGCTACGAGCAGTACTTC.

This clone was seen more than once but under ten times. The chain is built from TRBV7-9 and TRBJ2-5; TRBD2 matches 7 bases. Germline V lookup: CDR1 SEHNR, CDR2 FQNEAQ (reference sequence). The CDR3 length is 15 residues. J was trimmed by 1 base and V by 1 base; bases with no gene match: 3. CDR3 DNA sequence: TGTGCCAGCAGCTTAGGCGGACTAGTCCAAGAGACCCAGTACTTC. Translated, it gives CASSLGGLVQETQYF.

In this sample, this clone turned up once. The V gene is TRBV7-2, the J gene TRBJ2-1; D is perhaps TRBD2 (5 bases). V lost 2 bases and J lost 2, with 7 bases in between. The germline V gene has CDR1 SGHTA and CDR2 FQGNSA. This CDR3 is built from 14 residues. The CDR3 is CASSLTGAYNEQFF. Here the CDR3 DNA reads TGTGCCAGCAGCTTAACCGGGGCCTACAATGAGCAGTTCTTC.

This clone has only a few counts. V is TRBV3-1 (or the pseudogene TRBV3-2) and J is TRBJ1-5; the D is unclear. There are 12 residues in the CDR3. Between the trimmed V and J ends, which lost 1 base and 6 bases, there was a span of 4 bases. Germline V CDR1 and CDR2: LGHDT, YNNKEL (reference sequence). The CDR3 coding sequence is TGTGCCAGCAGCCAAGGAGGTCAGCCCCAGCATTTT. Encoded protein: CASSQGGQPQHF.

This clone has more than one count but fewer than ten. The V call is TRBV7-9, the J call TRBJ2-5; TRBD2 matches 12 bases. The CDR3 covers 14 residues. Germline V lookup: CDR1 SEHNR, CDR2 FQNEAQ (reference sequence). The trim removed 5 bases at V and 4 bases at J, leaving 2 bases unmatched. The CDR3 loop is CASSTTSGGETQYF. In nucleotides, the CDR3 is TGTGCCAGCAGCACGACTAGCGGGGGAGAGACCCAGTACTTC.

CDR3 sequence reads: CASSPGQGNEQFF. CDR3 in DNA: TGTGCCAGCAGCCCGGGACAGGGAAATGAGCAGTTCTTC. The rearrangement links TRBV7-6 to TRBJ2-1; 9 nucleotides match TRBD1. V shed 5 bases and J 7 bases; nucleotides not matched to a gene: 3. Germline V gene lookup returns CDR1 SGHVS and CDR2 FNYEAQ. The CDR3 has 13 amino acids.

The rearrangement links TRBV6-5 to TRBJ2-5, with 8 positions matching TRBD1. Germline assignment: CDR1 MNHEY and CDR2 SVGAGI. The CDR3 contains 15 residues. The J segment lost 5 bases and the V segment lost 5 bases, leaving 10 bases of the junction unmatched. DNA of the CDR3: TGTGCCAGCAGTCTACAGACAGGGGCGGGCGAGACCCAGTACTTC. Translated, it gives CASSLQTGAGETQYF.

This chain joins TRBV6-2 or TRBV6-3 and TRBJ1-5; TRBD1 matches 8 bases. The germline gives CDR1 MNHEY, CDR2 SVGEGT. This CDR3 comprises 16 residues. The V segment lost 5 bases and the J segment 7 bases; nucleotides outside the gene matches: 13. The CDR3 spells CASSGGTGSLQQPQHF. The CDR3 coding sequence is TGTGCCAGCAGTGGTGGGACAGGATCCCTACAACAGCCCCAGCATTTT.

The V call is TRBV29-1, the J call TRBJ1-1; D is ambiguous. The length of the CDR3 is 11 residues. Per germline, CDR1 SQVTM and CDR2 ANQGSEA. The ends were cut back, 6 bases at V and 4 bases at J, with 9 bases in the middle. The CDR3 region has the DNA TGCAGCGTCAGCGAGGGCACTGAAGCTTTCTTT. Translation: CSVSEGTEAFF.

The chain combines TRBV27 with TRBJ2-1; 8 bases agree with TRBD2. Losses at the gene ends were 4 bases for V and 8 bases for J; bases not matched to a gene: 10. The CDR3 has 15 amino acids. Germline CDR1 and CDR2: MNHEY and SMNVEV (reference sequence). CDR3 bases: TGTGCCAGCAGTTCAGAGCGGGGGCGCGGTCATGAGCAGTTCTTC. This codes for CASSSERGRGHEQFF.